The subject of this entry is one T cell receptor (beta chain). Its antigen is unidentified. These data are taken from a study of T cells in Graves' hyperthyroidism and ophthalmopathy. Findings and caveats of the study: Most clonotypes expanded in the thyroid (above 0.001) were also present in blood. For ophthalmopathy, model prediction preceded onset by a median 6.5 months.

The germline gives CDR1 SEHNR, CDR2 FQNEAQ (reference sequence). The ends were cut back, 8 bases at V and 8 bases at J, with 13 bases in the middle. The CDR3 is made up of 13 amino acids. The CDR3 regions of TCR beta were amplified from RNA transcripts. The TCR CDR3 was amplified in a first-round RT-PCR using the HTBI primer set. TCRdb reanalysed the multiplex PCR reads using MiXCR and keeps one entry per CDR3 protein. The data show about 570,000 distinct CDR3 sequences, with roughly 50% seen just once and under 20% held by the top ten. Exclusion followed for patients with uncontrolled infection, other autoimmune disease, pregnancy or lactation. The diagnoses drew upon clinical symptoms, serum thyroxine and TRAb, thyroid ultrasound and orbital computed tomography.

The sample consisted of peripheral blood or thyroid tissue (not recorded which). The chain employs TRBV7-9 and TRBJ1-6, with D hard to call. The origin of this receptor is an adult woman with Graves' disease, either hyperthyroidism or ophthalmopathy (not recorded which). The CDR3 spells CASLALLDSPLHF. The CDR3 nucleotides are TGTGCCAGCCTAGCCTTGCTGGATTCACCCCTCCACTTT.